This T cell receptor beta chain came from a study of blood T cell repertoires in COVID-19. Study details: The samples span acute and convalescent COVID-19 from the United States, Italy and Spain. In each case, the material was cDNA or gDNA derived from T cells, B-cell-depleted T cells, or PBMCs.

In Seattle, patients joined the study during active infection and were tracked longitudinally. In the original workflow: Amplification from reference gene primers served as the basis for estimated nucleated cell counts. Here immunoSEQ multiplex PCR was the method, and the copy in TCRdb shows in-frame clones only, minus some. V and J calls and clone size come straight from that table; D and trimming were deduced from the DNA. The sample gives about 230,000 clones, around 80% of which show up once; over 1% is in the top ten. This clonotype originated in a woman aged 25 to 45 with COVID-19, enrolled during active disease. Input material: peripheral blood.

This CDR3 is CASSLGGFNEQFF. CDR3 nucleotides: TGTGCCAGCAGCTTGGGAGGGTTCAATGAGCAGTTCTTC. The chain joins TRBV5-4 to TRBJ2-1, with D possibly being TRBD2 (5 bases). The germline V gene has CDR1 SGHNT and CDR2 YYREEE (reference sequence). V lost 0 bases and J 6 bases, leaving 7 bases between the germline ends. The CDR3 is 13 amino acids.